What follows are 3 T cell receptor beta chains derived from one specimen sequenced in a study of shared clonotypes between healthy human individuals. TCRdb's copy holds only in-frame clones and misses some; the assay was immunoSEQ multiplex PCR. The sample yields fewer than 2.5 million clones, roughly 93% seen once. Sequenced material: naive CD4+ T cells from PBMCs. The subset here: CD45RA+ positively selected. These receptors originate from a man between 18 and 35 years old in good health. Some clones in this sample may be carry-over from other donors' samples.

The chain is built from TRBV5-4 and TRBJ2-7, with D possibly matching TRBD2 (7 bases). Per germline, CDR1 SGHNT and CDR2 YYREEE (reference sequence). The CDR3 consists of 16 residues. Trimming cost V 2 bases and J 4 bases, with 19 bases left between them. The CDR3: CASSFGGARGAYEQYF. In DNA, the CDR3 is TGTGCCAGCAGCTTTGGGGGGGCTCGGGGCGCGTACGAGCAGTACTTC.

V gene TRBV6-1 combines with J gene TRBJ2-3, with 11 bases fitting TRBD1. Germline V gene sequence: CDR1 MNHNS, CDR2 SASEGT. The CDR3 loop spans 15 amino acids. Germline trimming cut 4 bases from V and 4 bases from J; bases unmatched to any gene: 4. The CDR3 sequence is CASSAPDRGPDTQYF. CDR3 nucleotides: TGTGCCAGCAGTGCACCGGACAGGGGGCCAGATACGCAGTATTTT.

The chain joins TRBV4-1 to TRBJ1-4; tentative D call: TRBD1 (5 bases). Trimming cost V 0 bases and J 3 bases, with 11 bases left between them. Germline V gene data show CDR1 as MGHRA and CDR2 as YSYEKL. CDR3 length: 16 residues. The CDR3 reads CASSQDRGRANEKLFF. The CDR3 region has the DNA TGCGCCAGCAGCCAAGATAGGGGCAGGGCTAATGAAAAACTGTTTTTT.